This entry describes one T cell receptor beta chain. The target antigen is unknown. For every subset, genomic DNA was evenly distributed across several immunoSEQ plates. Sequenced by immunoSEQ multiplex PCR; TCRdb stores in-frame clones only, minus some. The table has about 2 million clones, about 95% seen once. This entry is derived from a study of shared clonotypes between healthy human individuals. As defined, naive CD8 cells were CD45RO-negative and positively selected for CCR7, with terminally differentiated effector memory CD45RA+ cells excluded. Study conclusions and caveats: All-four-donor shared clonotypes had higher generation probabilities than non-shared clonotypes did.

This clonotype was sampled from a man aged 18 to 35 in good health. Sequencing was done on a sample of naive CD8+ T cells sorted from blood.

The CDR3 DNA reads TGTGCTAGTGCCCAGCCAGGGGGCGTCACTGAAGCTTTCTTT. Translated, it gives CASAQPGGVTEAFF. V gene TRBV12-5 combines with J gene TRBJ1-1, with 8 bases identical to TRBD1. Germline CDR1 is LGHNT and CDR2 is FRNRAP. This CDR3 has 14 amino acids. V lost 7 bases, J lost 4 bases, and 8 bases stayed unmatched.